Listed below are T cell receptor beta chains from one sample, sequenced in a study of patients and donors after allogeneic stem cell transplantation. MiXCR, run by TCRdb on the RT-PCR reads, gives a single entry per CDR3 protein. The sample yields about a million distinct CDR3 sequences, more than 15% seen once. Source material: blood, either unsorted or a sorted T cell fraction (not recorded which). The receptors originated from a human donor who was either an allogeneic HSCT recipient or a stem cell or donor lymphocyte infusion donor (not recorded which). It is not recorded whose cells these are; they may come from a transplant donor. CDR3s include the opening cysteine and the closing phenylalanine or tryptophan. The D gene is left open where the match is weak. The listing skips clone size in some rows; elsewhere it reads once, few, many or a size class.

j_call | clone_size | d_call | v_call | cdr3_nt | cdr3_aa
TRBJ2-7 | NA | NA | TRBV12-3/TRBV12-4 | TGTGCCAGCAGTTTTAGGCGGGCCGAGCGGTACTTC | CASSFRRAERYF
TRBJ1-1 | NA | TRBD1 | TRBV24-1 | TGTGCCACCAGGGACAGGAGAAACACTGAAGCTTTCTTT | CATRDRRNTEAFF
TRBJ1-5 | few | NA | TRBV18 | TGTGCCAGCTCAGCCACGAGGCAGCGGAATCAGCCCCAGCATTTT | CASSATRQRNQPQHF
TRBJ2-5 | many | NA | TRBV5-1 | TGCGCCAGCACGGACAGCCAAGAGACCCAGTACTTC | CASTDSQETQYF
TRBJ2-5 | few | TRBD1 | TRBV6-1 | TGTGCCAGCACCCCGACAGGGGTAGAGACCCAGTACTTC | CASTPTGVETQYF
TRBJ2-1 | few | NA | TRBV4-1 | TGCGCCAGCAGCCAAGAAGAGAGGGAGGTGTATGAGCAGTTCTTC | CASSQEEREVYEQFF
TRBJ1-1 | NA | TRBD1 | TRBV30 | TGTGCCTGGAGTGCACAGGGGTACACTGAAGCTTTCTTT | CAWSAQGYTEAFF
TRBJ2-1 | NA | NA | TRBV12-3/TRBV12-4 | TGTGCCACGGACAAGAATGAGCAGTTCTTC | CATDKNEQFF
TRBJ2-7 | few | NA | TRBV4-3 | TGCGCCAGCAGCCAAGATTGGGGACACAGGGGCGGGAGCTACGAGCAGTACTTC | CASSQDWGHRGGSYEQYF
TRBJ2-3 | NA | TRBD2 | TRBV6-1 | TGTGCCAGCAGGACGGGTAGCGGGATAGCAGATACGCAGTATTTT | CASRTGSGIADTQYF
TRBJ2-7 | few | NA | TRBV6-2/TRBV6-3 | TGTGCCAGCAGTTACTCGGGTCAGGGCAACGAGCAGTACTTC | CASSYSGQGNEQYF
TRBJ2-7 | NA | TRBD2 | TRBV7-9 | TGTGCCAGCAGCCGTCCGGGCTTAGCGGGAACTTCCTACGAGCAGTACTTC | CASSRPGLAGTSYEQYF
TRBJ2-3 | NA | NA | TRBV9 | TGTGCCAGCAGCGGTGGCGGAGACACAGATACGCAGTATTTT | CASSGGGDTDTQYF
TRBJ2-2 | few | NA | TRBV20-1 | TGCAGTGCTAGGGACAGTTCCACCGGGGAGCTGTTTTTT | CSARDSSTGELFF
TRBJ2-5 | few | TRBD1 | TRBV7-6 | TGTGCCAGCAGCTTAGGGACAGGGGGTATTGAGACCCAGTACTTC | CASSLGTGGIETQYF
TRBJ1-1 | few | TRBD1 | TRBV15 | TGTGCCACCAGCATCTCAGGGGGGCTAACTGAAGCTTTCTTT | CATSISGGLTEAFF
TRBJ2-5 | NA | TRBD1 | TRBV6-1 | TGTGCCAGCAGGGGACAGGGGGTAGCGGAGACCCAGTACTTC | CASRGQGVAETQYF
TRBJ2-1 | few | TRBD1 | TRBV12-3/TRBV12-4 | TGTGCCAGCAGTTTCCCGGGACAGGGTATGGATGAGCAGTTCTTC | CASSFPGQGMDEQFF
TRBJ2-2 | few | NA | TRBV11-2 | TGTGCCAGCAGCTTAGTGGCCCTCGGGGAGCTGTTTTTT | CASSLVALGELFF
TRBJ2-7 | many | NA | TRBV6-1 | TGTGCCAGCAGTGAAGGTGGAAGACTAGACATGAGCTCCTACGAGCAGTACTTC | CASSEGGRLDMSSYEQYF
TRBJ2-7 | NA | NA | TRBV30 | TGTGCCTGCAAAGTAAACTACGAGCAGTACTTC | CACKVNYEQYF
TRBJ2-5 | NA | NA | TRBV5-1 | TGCGCCAGCAGCATCCGGGACTCCCGAGAGACCCAGTACTTC | CASSIRDSRETQYF
TRBJ2-6 | few | NA | TRBV29-1 | TGCAGCGCTGTTACGGGGGACATCAACGTCCTGACTTTC | CSAVTGDINVLTF
TRBJ1-2 | NA | NA | TRBV20-1 | TGCAGTGCTACACTAACCCTCGCAGGGAGCTATAGCTACACCTTC | CSATLTLAGSYSYTF
TRBJ2-1 | NA | NA | TRBV29-1 | TGCAGCGTCCCGACAGGGACTATCGATGATGAGCAGTTCTTC | CSVPTGTIDDEQFF
TRBJ2-5 | NA | NA | TRBV6-2/TRBV6-3 | TGTGCCAGCAGACCCGGGACCATCCCCAGGACCCAGTACTTC | CASRPGTIPRTQYF
TRBJ2-3 | NA | TRBD1 | TRBV7-7 | TGTGCTAGCACCTCGGTGAGACGGGACAGTCAACCAGATACGCAGTATTTT | CASTSVRRDSQPDTQYF
TRBJ1-2 | many | NA | TRBV25-1 | TGTGCCAGCAGTTCAGGCCATTATGGCTACACCTTC | CASSSGHYGYTF
TRBJ2-7 | NA | NA | TRBV20-1 | TGCAGTGCTAGAGATCCAGCGGGCTTGGATTACGAGCAGTACTTC | CSARDPAGLDYEQYF
TRBJ2-2 | NA | TRBD2 | TRBV2 | TGTGCCAGCAGTGGATTCTGGCGGGGGGCCGTCAACACCGGGGAGCTGTTTTTT | CASSGFWRGAVNTGELFF
TRBJ1-1 | few | NA | TRBV25-1 | TGTGCCAGCAGGACACAAGGGACTGAAGCTTTCTTT | CASRTQGTEAFF
TRBJ2-6 | NA | NA | TRBV15 | TGTGCCACCAGCAGAGAAAGAGGGGTGACTGGGGCCAACGTCCTGACTTTC | CATSRERGVTGANVLTF
TRBJ2-1 | many | TRBD2 | TRBV20-1 | TGCAGTGCTAGAGATCGGGGTAGCGGGAGAGTGAATGAGCAGTTCTTC | CSARDRGSGRVNEQFF
TRBJ2-1 | many | NA | TRBV5-5 | TGTGCCAGCAGAGAGGCAGACTTATACAATGAGCAGTTCTTC | CASREADLYNEQFF
TRBJ2-5 | few | NA | TRBV5-1 | TGCGCCAGCAGCTACACCCTTGGAGGGGAGACCCAGTACTTC | CASSYTLGGETQYF
TRBJ2-5 | many | NA | TRBV29-1 | TGCAGCGTTGAACAAGGGTCTGAGGAGACCCAGTACTTC | CSVEQGSEETQYF
TRBJ2-2 | NA | NA | TRBV4-3 | TGCGCCAGCAGCCAAGATAAGGACGGGGAGCTGTTTTTT | CASSQDKDGELFF
TRBJ2-5 | NA | TRBD2 | TRBV11-2 | TGTGCCAGCAGCCTACGCATTGCAGGTCTAGCGGGAGGATACGGGACCCAGTACTTC | CASSLRIAGLAGGYGTQYF
TRBJ1-3 | few | NA | TRBV7-2 | TGTGCCAGCAGCACGGCAGGCCCCGGCTCTGGAAACACCATATATTTT | CASSTAGPGSGNTIYF
TRBJ2-3 | NA | TRBD1 | TRBV12-3/TRBV12-4 | TGTGCCAGCAGGAATACAGGGGGTAGCACAGATACGCAGTATTTT | CASRNTGGSTDTQYF